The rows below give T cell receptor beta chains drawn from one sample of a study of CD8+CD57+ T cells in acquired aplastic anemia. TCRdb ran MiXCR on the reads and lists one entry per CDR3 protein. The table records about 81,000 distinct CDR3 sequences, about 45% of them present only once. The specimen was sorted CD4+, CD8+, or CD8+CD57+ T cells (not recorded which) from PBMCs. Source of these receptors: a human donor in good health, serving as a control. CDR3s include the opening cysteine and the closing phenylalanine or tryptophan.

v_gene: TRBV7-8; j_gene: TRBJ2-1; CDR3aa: CASSARLDVGGEQFF
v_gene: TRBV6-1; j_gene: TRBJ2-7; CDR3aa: CASGDRSYEQYF
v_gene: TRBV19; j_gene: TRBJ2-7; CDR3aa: CASRWASGGGYEQYF
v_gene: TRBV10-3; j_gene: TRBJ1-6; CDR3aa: CAISPGTGVFSPLHF
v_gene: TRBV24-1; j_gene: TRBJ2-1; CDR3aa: CATSDFAEYNEQFF
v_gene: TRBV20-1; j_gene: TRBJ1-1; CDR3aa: CSARDLKAAEAFF
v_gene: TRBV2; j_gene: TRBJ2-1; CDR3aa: CASSEPGLVNEQFF
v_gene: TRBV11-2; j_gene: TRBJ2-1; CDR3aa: CASSLVQGGVDEQFF
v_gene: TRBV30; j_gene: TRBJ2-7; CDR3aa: CAWSSQGSPYEQYF
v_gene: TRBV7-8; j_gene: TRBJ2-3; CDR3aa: CASSLASRGSFDTQYF
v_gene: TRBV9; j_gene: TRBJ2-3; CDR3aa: CASSIRWGVGTDTQYF
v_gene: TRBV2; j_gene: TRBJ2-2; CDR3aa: CASRASPGELFF
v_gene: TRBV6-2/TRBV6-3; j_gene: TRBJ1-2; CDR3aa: CASSYSDVRGGDYGYTF
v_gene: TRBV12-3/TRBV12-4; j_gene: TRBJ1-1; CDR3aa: CASSFSREAFF
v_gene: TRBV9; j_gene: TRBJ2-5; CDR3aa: CASSIGGAAEAQYF
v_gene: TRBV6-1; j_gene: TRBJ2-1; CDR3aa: CASSPPTSGSLDEQFF
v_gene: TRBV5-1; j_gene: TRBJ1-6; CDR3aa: CASSLGHQNSPLHF
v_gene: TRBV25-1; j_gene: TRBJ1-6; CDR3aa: CASSDTGNSPLHF
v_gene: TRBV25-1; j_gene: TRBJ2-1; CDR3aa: CASSSGGAVSNEQFF
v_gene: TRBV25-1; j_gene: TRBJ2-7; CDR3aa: CASSLDRGGSYYEQYF
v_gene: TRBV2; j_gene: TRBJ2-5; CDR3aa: CASSEAGETQYF
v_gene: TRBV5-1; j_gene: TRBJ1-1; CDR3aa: CASTGQGIEAFF
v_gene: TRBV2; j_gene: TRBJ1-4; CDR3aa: CASMVDRTNEKLFF
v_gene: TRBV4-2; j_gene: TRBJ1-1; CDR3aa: CASSPDQGTEAFF
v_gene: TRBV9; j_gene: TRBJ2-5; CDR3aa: CASSSLPPGTGGDYRETQYF
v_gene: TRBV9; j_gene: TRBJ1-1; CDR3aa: CASSVEDYPMNTEAFF
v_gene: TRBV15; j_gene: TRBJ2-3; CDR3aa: CATSRDGTVRDTQYF
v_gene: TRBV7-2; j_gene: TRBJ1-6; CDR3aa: CASSLAQSSYNSPLHF
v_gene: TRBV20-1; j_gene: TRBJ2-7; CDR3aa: CSARDPGASGTRVEQYF
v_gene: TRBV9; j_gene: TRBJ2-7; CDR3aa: CASSAGGTGGSVEQYF
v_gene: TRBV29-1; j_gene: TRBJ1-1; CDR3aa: CSGWTGNAMNTEAFF
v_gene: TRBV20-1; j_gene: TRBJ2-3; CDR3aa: CSASLAGGPSDTQYF
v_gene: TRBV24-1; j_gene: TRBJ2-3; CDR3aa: CATSEVAVREDTQYF
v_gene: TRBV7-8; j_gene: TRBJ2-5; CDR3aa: CASSLVRGSKETQYF
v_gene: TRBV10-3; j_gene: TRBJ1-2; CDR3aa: CAISSDNYGYTF
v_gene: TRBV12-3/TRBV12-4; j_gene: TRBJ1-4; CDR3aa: CASSPITGGTNEKLFF
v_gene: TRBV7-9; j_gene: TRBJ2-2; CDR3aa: CASSQGDIGELFF
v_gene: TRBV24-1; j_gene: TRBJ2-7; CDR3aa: CATSDPGLAVEQYF
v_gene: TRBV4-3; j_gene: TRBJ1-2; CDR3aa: CASSQDPGNYGYTF
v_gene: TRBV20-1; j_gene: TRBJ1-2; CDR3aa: CSASPAGVSYGYTF
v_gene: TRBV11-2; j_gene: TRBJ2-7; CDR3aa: CASSPGLAGNEQYF
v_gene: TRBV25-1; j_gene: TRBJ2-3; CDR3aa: CASSALAGEINPTTDTQYF
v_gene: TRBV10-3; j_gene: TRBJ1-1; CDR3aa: CAISDRTNTEAFF
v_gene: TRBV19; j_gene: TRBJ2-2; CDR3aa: CASRLVAGELFF
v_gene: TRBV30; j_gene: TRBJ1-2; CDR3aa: CAWDHGTGDYTF
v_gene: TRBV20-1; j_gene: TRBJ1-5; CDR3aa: CSAFDGSNQPQHF
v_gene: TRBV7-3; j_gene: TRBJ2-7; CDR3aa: CASSPRGGEQYF
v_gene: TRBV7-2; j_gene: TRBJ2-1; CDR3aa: CASSSLGGNEQFF
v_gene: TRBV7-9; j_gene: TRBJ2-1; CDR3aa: CASSLGLAGYDEQFF
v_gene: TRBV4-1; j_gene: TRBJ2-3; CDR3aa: CASSSLSGTSETSTDTQYF
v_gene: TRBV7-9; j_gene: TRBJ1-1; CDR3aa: CASSLVLGGSEAFF
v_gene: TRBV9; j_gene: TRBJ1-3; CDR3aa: CASSVGGGQGTSYGNTIYF
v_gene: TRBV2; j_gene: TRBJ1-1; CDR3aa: CASSEYRGNTEAFF
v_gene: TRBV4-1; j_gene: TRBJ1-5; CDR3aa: CASSQEGETGIQPQHF
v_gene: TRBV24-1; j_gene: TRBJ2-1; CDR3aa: CATSDATASSYNEQFF
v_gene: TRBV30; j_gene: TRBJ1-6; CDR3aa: CAVQATNSPLHF
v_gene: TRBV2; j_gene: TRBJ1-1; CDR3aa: CATSRDRTVNTEAFF
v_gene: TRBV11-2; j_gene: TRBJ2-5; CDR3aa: CASSFRQGNRQETQYF
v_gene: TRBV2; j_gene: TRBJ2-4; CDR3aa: CASSAGDVNIQYF